One sample yielded the 8 T cell receptor beta chains listed below, sequenced in a study of T cell responses to AZD1222 COVID-19 vaccine. Produced via immunoSEQ multiplex PCR; TCRdb's table is partial and in-frame only. The sample holds 150,000 to 160,000 clones, about 88% seen once. Sequenced here: peripheral blood, sampled on day 0 of AZD1222 vaccination. The receptors derive from an adult in good health.

This clone is a singleton in its sample. In DNA, the CDR3 is TGTGCCTGGAGTGTACTAGCGTATGAGCAGTTCTTC. Residues: CAWSVLAYEQFF. The chain employs TRBV30 and TRBJ2-1, with TRBD2 identical over 7 bases. The CDR3 runs to 12 residues. Per germline, CDR1 GTSNPN and CDR2 SVGIG (reference sequence). The ends lost 0 bases at V and 8 bases at J; junction bases unmatched: 1. The whole variable domain, remainder taken from reference TRBV30 and TRBJ2-1, is SQTIHQWPATLVQPVGSPLSLECTVEGTSNPNLYWYRQAAGRGLQLLFYSVGIGQISSEVPQNLSASRPQDRQFILSSKKLLLSDSGFYLCAWSVLAYEQFFGPGTRLTVL.

The gene calls are TRBV5-1 and TRBJ2-7; TRBD2 aligns across 7 bases. This CDR3 is built from 14 residues. The V and J ends lost 5 bases and 2 bases, in that order; junction bases with no gene match: 7. Germline CDR1 and CDR2: SGHRS and YFSETQ. As DNA, the CDR3 is TGCGCCAGCAGTGGCACCAGCGGGGCCTACGAGCAGTACTTC. Translation: CASSGTSGAYEQYF.

The genes are TRBV19 and TRBJ1-4, with D possibly TRBD1 on 6 matching bases. Germline V CDR1 and CDR2: LNHDA, SQIVND (reference sequence). V gave up 10 bases and J gave up 6 bases, with 15 bases separating them. This CDR3 region has 13 residues. The CDR3 nucleotides read TGTGCCACCAAGGGGGGAGGCGATGAAAAACTGTTTTTT. Its protein product is CATKGGGDEKLFF.

J is TRBJ1-4 and V is TRBV4-1; D perhaps matches TRBD1 (5 bases). Deletions cut 1 base from V and 5 bases from J, with 14 bases between. The CDR3 is 16 residues long. CDR1 and CDR2 (germline): MGHRA, YSYEKL. This chain's CDR3 is CASSQVGVRANEKLFF. The CDR3 bases are TGCGCCAGCAGCCAAGTGGGGGTCAGGGCGAATGAAAAACTGTTTTTT.

The V call is TRBV18, the J call TRBJ1-2; TRBD1 agrees at 7 bases. This CDR3 contains 15 residues. Unmatched junction bases numbered 9, after V lost 3 bases and J lost 5 bases. Germline loops: CDR1 KGHSH, CDR2 LQKENI. CDR3 sequence (DNA): TGTGCCAGCTCACCCTGGCAGGGGGAGAATTATGGCTACACCTTC. This sequence encodes CASSPWQGENYGYTF.

A single count supports this clone. The gene calls are TRBV12-5 and TRBJ2-1; 9 nucleotides align to TRBD2. Germline V gene sequence: CDR1 LGHNT, CDR2 FRNRAP. V was pared by 7 bases and J by 8 bases, with 21 bases of the junction left unmatched. The CDR3 consists of 18 residues. The DNA for the CDR3 is TGTGCTAGTGCTTGGACCCCCGACGGGCTAGCGGGGACGGATGAGCAGTTCTTC. Protein sequence: CASAWTPDGLAGTDEQFF.

The chain uses TRBV7-8 and TRBJ2-1, with 11 nucleotides matching TRBD2. The CDR3 is 17 residues long. The V gene end was trimmed by 2 bases and the J gene end by 6 bases; junction bases not matched to a gene: 9. Per the germline V gene, CDR1 is SGHVS and CDR2 is FQNEAQ. In nucleotides, the CDR3 is TGTGCCAGCAGCTTACGGAGCCCGGGGACTAGCGGCAATGAGCAGTTCTTC. Encoded protein: CASSLRSPGTSGNEQFF.

The chain has TRBV6-5 and TRBJ1-5; unclear D gene. The ends were cut back, 6 bases at V and 0 bases at J, with 12 bases in the middle. CDR3 size: 15 residues. Germline lookup yields CDR1 MNHEY and CDR2 SVGAGI. The CDR3 bases are TGTGCCAGCAGGGGCACCGGGGATAGCAATCAGCCCCAGCATTTT. It codes for CASRGTGDSNQPQHF.